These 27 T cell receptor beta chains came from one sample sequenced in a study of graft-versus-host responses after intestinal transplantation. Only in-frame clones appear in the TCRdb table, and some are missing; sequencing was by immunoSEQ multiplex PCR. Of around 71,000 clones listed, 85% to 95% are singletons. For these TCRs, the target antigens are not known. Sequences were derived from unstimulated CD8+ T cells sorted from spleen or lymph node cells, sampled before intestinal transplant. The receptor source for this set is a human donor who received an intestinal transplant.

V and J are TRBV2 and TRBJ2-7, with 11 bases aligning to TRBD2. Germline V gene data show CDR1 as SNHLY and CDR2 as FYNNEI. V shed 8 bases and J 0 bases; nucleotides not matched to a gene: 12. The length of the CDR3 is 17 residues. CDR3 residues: CASLGLAGGRFSYEQYF. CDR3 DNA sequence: TGTGCCAGCCTGGGGCTAGCGGGAGGCCGCTTCTCCTACGAGCAGTACTTC. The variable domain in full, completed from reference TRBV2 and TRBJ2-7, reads EPEVTQTPSHQVTQMGQEVILRCVPISNHLYFYWYRQILGQKVEFLVSFYNNEISEKSEIFDDQFSVERPDGSNFTLKIRSTKLEDSAMYFCASLGLAGGRFSYEQYFGPGTRLTVT.

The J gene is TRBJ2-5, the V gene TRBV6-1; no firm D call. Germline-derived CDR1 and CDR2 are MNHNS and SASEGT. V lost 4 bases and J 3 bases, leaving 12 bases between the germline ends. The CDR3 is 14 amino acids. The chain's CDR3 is CASSGGPAEETQYF. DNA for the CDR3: TGTGCCAGCAGTGGTGGACCGGCGGAAGAGACCCAGTACTTC.

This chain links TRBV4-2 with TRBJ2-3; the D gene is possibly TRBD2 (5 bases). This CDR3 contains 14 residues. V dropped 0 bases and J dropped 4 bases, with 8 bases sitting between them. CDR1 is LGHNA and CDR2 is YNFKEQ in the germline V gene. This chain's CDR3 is CASSQDKGADTQYF. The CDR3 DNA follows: TGTGCCAGCAGCCAAGATAAGGGAGCAGATACGCAGTATTTT.

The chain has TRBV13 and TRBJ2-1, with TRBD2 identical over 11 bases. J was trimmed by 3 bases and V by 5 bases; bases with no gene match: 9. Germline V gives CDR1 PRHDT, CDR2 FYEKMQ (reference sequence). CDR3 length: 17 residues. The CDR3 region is CASSPNWTSGRYNEQFF. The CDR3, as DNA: TGTGCCAGCAGCCCTAATTGGACTAGCGGGCGCTACAATGAGCAGTTCTTC.

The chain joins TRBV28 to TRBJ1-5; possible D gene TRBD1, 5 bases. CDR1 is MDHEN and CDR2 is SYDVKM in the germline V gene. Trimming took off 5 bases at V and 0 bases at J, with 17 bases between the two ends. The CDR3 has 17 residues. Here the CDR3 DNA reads TGTGCCAGCAGTCACCTGGACATGGGAACTAGCAATCAGCCCCAGCATTTT. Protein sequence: CASSHLDMGTSNQPQHF.

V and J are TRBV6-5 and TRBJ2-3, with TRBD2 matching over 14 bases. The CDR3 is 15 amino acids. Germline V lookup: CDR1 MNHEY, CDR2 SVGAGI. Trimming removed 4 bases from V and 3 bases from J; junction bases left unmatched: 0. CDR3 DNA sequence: TGTGCCAGCAGTTGGACTAGCGGGAGGACAGATACGCAGTATTTT. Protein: CASSWTSGRTDTQYF.

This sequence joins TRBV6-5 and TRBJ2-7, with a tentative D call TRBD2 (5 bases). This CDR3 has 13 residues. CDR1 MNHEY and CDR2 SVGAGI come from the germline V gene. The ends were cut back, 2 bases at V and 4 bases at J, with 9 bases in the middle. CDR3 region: CASSYGAVYEQYF. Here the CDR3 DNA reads TGTGCCAGCAGTTACGGAGCGGTTTACGAGCAGTACTTC.

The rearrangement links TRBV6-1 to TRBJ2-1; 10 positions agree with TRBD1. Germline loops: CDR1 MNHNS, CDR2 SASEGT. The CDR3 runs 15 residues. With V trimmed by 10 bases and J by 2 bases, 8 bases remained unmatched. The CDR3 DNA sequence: TGTGCCACCTCTCCCGGGACAGGGGCCTACAATGAGCAGTTCTTC. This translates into CATSPGTGAYNEQFF.

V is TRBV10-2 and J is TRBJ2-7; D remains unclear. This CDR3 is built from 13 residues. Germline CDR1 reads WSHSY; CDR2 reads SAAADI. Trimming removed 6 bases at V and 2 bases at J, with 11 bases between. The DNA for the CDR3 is TGCGCCAGCAGCCTTGGGCCAACCTACGAGCAGTACTTC. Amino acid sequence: CASSLGPTYEQYF.

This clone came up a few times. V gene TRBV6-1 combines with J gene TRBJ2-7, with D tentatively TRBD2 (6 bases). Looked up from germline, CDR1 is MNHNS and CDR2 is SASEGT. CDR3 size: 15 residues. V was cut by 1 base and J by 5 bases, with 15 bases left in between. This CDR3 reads CASSEGASVQHEQYF. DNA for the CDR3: TGTGCCAGCAGTGAAGGGGCTAGCGTCCAACACGAGCAGTACTTC.

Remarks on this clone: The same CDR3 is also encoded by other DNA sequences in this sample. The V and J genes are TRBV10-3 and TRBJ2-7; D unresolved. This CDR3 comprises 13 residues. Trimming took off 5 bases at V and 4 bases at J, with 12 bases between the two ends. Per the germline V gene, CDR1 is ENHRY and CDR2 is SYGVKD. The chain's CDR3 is CAISPNDFYEQYF. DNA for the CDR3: TGTGCCATCAGTCCTAACGACTTTTACGAGCAGTACTTC.

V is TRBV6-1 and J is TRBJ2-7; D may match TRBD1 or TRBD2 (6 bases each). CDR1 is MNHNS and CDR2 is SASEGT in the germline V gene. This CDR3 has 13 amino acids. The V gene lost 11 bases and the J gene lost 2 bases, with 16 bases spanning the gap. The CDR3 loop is CAGKGGSAYEQYF. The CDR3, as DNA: TGTGCCGGAAAGGGGGGTTCGGCCTACGAGCAGTACTTC.

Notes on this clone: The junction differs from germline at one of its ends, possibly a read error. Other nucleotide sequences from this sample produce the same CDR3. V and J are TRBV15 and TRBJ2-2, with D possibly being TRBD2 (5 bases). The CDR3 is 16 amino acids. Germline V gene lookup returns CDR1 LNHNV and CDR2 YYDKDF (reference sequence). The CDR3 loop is CATSPPWERDSGELFF. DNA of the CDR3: TGTGCCACCAGCCCCCCCTGGGAGCGAGATTCCGGGGAACTGTTTTTT.

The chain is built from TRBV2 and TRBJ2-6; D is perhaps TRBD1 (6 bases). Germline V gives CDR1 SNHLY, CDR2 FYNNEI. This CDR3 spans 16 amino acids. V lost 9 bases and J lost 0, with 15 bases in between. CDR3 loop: CASADRLNSGANVLTF. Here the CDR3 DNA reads TGTGCCAGTGCGGACAGATTGAACTCTGGGGCCAACGTCCTGACTTTC.

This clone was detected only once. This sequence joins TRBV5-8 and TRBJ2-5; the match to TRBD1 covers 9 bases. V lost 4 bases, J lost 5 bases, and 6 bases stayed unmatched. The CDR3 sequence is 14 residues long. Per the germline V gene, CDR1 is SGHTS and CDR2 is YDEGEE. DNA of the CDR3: TGTGCCAGCAGCCCCGGGACAGGGCGTGAGACCCAGTACTTC. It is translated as CASSPGTGRETQYF.

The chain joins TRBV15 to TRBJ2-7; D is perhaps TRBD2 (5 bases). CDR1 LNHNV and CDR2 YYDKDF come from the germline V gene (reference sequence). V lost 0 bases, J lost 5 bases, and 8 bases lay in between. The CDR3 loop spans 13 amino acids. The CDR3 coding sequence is TGTGCCACCAGCAGAGAACGGGGTCACGAGCAGTACTTC. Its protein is CATSRERGHEQYF. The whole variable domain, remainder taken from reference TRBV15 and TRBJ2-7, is DAMVIQNPRYQVTQFGKPVTLSCSQTLNHNVMYWYQQKSSQAPKLLFHYYDKDFNNEADTPDNFQSRRPNTSFCFLDIRSPGLGDTAMYLCATSRERGHEQYFGPGTRLTVT.

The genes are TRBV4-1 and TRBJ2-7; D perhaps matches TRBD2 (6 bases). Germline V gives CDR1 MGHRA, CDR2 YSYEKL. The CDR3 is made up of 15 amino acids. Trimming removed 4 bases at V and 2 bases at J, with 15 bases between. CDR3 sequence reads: CASSPILDYTYEQYF. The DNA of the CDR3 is TGCGCCAGCAGCCCCATTCTGGACTACACCTACGAGCAGTACTTC.

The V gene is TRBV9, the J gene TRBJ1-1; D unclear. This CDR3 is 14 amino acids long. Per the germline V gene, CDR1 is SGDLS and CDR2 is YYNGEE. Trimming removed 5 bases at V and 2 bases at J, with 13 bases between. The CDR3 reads CASREAGGNTEAFF. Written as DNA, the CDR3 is TGTGCCAGCAGAGAAGCGGGAGGAAACACTGAAGCTTTCTTT.

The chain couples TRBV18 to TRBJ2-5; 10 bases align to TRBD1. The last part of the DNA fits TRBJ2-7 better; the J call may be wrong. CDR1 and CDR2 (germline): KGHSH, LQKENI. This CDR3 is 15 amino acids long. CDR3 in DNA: TGTGCCAGCTCACCACCGGACAGGGGGACCTACGAGCAGTACTTC. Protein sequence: CASSPPDRGTYEQYF.

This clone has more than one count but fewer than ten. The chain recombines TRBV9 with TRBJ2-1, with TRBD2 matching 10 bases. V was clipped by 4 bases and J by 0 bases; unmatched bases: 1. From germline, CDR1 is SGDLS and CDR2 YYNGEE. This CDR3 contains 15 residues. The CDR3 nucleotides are TGTGCCAGCAGCCCTAGCGGGAGCTCCTACAATGAGCAGTTCTTC. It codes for CASSPSGSSYNEQFF.

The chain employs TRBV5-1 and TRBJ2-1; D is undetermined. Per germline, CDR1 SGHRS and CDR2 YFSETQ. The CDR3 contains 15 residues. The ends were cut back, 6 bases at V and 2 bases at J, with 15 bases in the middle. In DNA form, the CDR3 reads TGCGCCAGCAAAATTGGGATCTACACCTACAATGAGCAGTTCTTC. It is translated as CASKIGIYTYNEQFF.

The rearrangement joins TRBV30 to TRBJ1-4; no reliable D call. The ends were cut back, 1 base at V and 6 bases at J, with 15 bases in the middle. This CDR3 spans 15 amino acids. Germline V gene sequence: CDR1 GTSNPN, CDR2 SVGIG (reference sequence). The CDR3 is CAWSGNGNVHEKLFF. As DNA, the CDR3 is TGTGCCTGGAGTGGAAACGGGAACGTGCATGAAAAACTGTTTTTT.

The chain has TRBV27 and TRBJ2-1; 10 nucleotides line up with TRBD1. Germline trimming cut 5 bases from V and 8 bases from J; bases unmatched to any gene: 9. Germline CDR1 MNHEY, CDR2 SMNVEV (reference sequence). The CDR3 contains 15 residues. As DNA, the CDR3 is TGTGCCAGCAGTGCCCGGACAGGGGGGTGGGATGAGCAGTTCTTC. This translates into CASSARTGGWDEQFF.

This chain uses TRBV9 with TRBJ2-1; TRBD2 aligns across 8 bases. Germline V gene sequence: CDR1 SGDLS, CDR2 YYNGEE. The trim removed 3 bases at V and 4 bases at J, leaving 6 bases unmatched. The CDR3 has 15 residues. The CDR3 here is CASSAAGTSYNEQFF. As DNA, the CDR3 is TGTGCCAGCAGCGCCGCCGGGACTAGTTACAATGAGCAGTTCTTC.

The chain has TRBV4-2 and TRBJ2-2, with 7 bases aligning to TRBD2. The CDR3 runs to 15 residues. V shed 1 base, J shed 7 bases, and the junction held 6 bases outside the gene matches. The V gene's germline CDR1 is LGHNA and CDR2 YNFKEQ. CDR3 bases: TGTGCCAGCAGCCAAGTCGCGGGAGAGGTCGGGGAGCTGTTTTTT. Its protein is CASSQVAGEVGELFF.

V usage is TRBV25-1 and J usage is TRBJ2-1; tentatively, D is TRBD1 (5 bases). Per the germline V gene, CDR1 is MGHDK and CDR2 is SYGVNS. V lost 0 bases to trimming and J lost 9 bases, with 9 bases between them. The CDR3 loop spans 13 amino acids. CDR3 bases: TGTGCCAGCAGTGAATATAGGCAGGGTGAGCAGTTCTTC. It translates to CASSEYRQGEQFF.

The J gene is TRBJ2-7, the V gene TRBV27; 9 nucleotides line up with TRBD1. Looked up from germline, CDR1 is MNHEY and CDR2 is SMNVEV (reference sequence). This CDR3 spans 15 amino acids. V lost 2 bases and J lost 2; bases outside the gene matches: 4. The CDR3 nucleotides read TGTGCCAGCAGTTTACGGGACAGGGACCCCTACGAGCAGTACTTC. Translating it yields CASSLRDRDPYEQYF.